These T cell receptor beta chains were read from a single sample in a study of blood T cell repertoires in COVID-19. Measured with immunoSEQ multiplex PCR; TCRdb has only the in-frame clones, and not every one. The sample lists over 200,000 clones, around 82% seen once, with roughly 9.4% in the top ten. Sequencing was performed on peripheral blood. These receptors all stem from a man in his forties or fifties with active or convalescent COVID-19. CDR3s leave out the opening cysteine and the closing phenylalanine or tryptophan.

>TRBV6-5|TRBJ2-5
ASSSTGGRKTQY
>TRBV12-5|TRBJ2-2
ASGDGQYTGELF
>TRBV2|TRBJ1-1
ATRDSNTEAF
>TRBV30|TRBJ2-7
AWNAGSPYEQY
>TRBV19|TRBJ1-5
ATGGGNQPQH
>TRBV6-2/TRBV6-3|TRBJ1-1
ASSYSSGTAPSPEAF
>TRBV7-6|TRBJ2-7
ASSLVGGNEQY
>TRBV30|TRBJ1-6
AWSADKKNSPLH
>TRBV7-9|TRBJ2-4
ASSRGSEAKNIQY
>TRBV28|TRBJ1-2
ASSSPRTAYGYT
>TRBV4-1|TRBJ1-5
ASSREGISGGNQPQH
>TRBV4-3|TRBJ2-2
ASSQDTFRQNTGELF
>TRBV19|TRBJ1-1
ASRDRENTEAF
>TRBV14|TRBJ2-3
ASSWGQNTDTQY
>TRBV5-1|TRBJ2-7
ASSFGRVDYEQY
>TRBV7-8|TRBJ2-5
ASSLGTGQETQY
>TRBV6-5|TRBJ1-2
ASGGGGFGYT
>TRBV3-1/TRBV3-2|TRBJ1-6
ASSQGGRNSPLH
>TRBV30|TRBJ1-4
AWSRGTGRLVANEKLF
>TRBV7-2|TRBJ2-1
ASSLAPVAGGRNEQF
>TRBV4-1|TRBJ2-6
ASSQEQAPGANVLT
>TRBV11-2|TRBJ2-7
ASSPGSGYEQY
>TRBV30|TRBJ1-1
AWNQGNTEAF
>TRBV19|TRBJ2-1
ASSQDRGLINEQF
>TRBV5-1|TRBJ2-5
ASSPTGSIQETQY
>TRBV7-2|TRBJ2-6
ASSFGGAGANVLT
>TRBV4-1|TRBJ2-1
ASSQVAGIYNEQF
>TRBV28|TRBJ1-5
ASSPRREVSPPQH
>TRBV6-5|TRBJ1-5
ASLSGAYGNQPQH
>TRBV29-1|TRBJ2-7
SVGQGAGEQY
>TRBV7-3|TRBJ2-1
ASSLLAGGPNEQF
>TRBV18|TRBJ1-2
ASSPPEVSSYT
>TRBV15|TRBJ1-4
ATSDQGGVNEKLF
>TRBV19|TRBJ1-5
ASSISGGGNQPQH
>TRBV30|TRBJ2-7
AWTLGAGSHEQY
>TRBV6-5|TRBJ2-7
ASLPGRSYEQY
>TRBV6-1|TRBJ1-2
ASSEWGTSAYGYT
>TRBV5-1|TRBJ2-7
ASSLGAGTYEQY
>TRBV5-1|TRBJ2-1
ASSWDSTLENNEQF